The T cell receptor (beta chain) described here comes from a study of blood T cell repertoires in COVID-19. Study summary: COVID-19 samples, acute and convalescent, were from the United States, Italy and Spain.

This CDR3 is built from 15 residues. With V trimmed by 5 bases and J by 3 bases, 4 bases remained unmatched. Germline values: CDR1 SGHTA, CDR2 FQGNSA. The protocol was immunoSEQ multiplex PCR, while the TCRdb copy is restricted to in-frame clones and leaves out a portion. This sample yields 200,000 to 250,000 clones, of which around 90% are seen a single time; over 0.95% belongs to the top ten. The clonotype comes from a man between 25 and 39 years old who had recovered from COVID-19. The chain recombines TRBV7-2 with TRBJ2-1; TRBD2 aligns across 10 bases. The source material was PBMCs or T cells enriched from blood (not recorded which). The CDR3 coding sequence is TGTGCCAGCAGCAGCCGGACTAGCGGCTACAATGAGCAGTTCTTC. Its translation: CASSSRTSGYNEQFF.